The rows below give T cell receptor beta chains drawn from one sample of a study of T cells expressing NK-cell markers. TCRdb reprocessed the 5' RACE reads, keeping one entry per CDR3 protein, no DNA. The table for this sample gives 300,000 to 450,000 distinct CDR3 sequences. Sequenced input: blood T cells: a sorted CD56 or NKG2C T cell subset, CD4+ or CD8+ T cells, or bulk PBMC T cells (not recorded which). The receptors derive from a man between 18 and 69 years old in good health. Each CDR3 is given with its conserved first and last residue.

j_call,v_call,cdr3_aa
TRBJ2-7,TRBV12-3/TRBV12-4,CASSLHTGTPYEQYF
TRBJ1-2,TRBV6-1,CASVRGGGYGYTF
TRBJ2-7,TRBV2,CASRGTGDSYEQYF
TRBJ2-2,TRBV7-2,CASSTPGSGELFF
TRBJ2-1,TRBV5-5,CASSAGTSGGATQFF
TRBJ2-7,TRBV7-2,CASSLLQVGGEQYF
TRBJ1-2,TRBV6-5,CASTNSGVYGYTF
TRBJ2-2,TRBV4-2,CASSQDRNTGELFF
TRBJ1-2,TRBV18,CASSPREGLGGYTF
TRBJ2-7,TRBV7-2,CASSPLGLAGVEYEQYF
TRBJ2-1,TRBV20-1,CSALTGLGAGDEQFF
TRBJ1-5,TRBV24-1,CATSGGFYQPQHF
TRBJ2-3,TRBV27,CASSFRGVTDTQYF
TRBJ2-1,TRBV11-2,CASHPGSESSYNEQFF
TRBJ2-5,TRBV12-3/TRBV12-4,CASSFGQDQETQYF
TRBJ2-7,TRBV6-5,CASSSGRRTYEQYF
TRBJ1-2,TRBV5-1,CASSRGAGYGYTF
TRBJ2-2,TRBV28,CASSFSLTGELFF
TRBJ2-1,TRBV7-3,CASSLLDRVYEQFF
TRBJ1-5,TRBV20-1,CSAQTGYQPQHF
TRBJ2-1,TRBV6-4,CASSADTGSNEQFF
TRBJ2-1,TRBV7-9,CASSAADRVPYNEQFF
TRBJ2-6,TRBV9,CASSARASGANVLTF
TRBJ2-5,TRBV25-1,CASSEYMVGGTQYF
TRBJ2-7,TRBV5-5,CASSSGTGYYEQYF
TRBJ1-1,TRBV5-1,CASSSTGGGQMNTEAFF
TRBJ2-3,TRBV2,CASSDRPRSTDTQYF
TRBJ2-3,TRBV4-1,CASSPRDRGLYTQYF
TRBJ1-1,TRBV27,CASSTRWGEAFF
TRBJ2-1,TRBV6-5,CASSYGNSRYNEQFF
TRBJ2-7,TRBV29-1,CSAGTGVLEQYF
TRBJ2-3,TRBV7-8,CASSLERWDRGPWGTDTQYF
TRBJ1-1,TRBV3-1,CASSRRDTEAFF
TRBJ2-2,TRBV5-5,CASSPRGGTGELFF
TRBJ2-7,TRBV6-1,CASRPSGGEQYF
TRBJ1-1,TRBV6-2/TRBV6-3,CASTPIVRGEAFF
TRBJ2-7,TRBV19,CASSIYGEQYF
TRBJ2-3,TRBV11-2,CASSSPGGPTDTQYF
TRBJ2-5,TRBV28,CASRPSPAGGPGSKETQYF
TRBJ2-1,TRBV20-1,CSARGLEGGSYNEQFF
TRBJ2-7,TRBV6-1,CASTGTSGDYEQYF
TRBJ1-1,TRBV7-9,CASSPTGKAFF
TRBJ1-2,TRBV6-1,CAIDRQGRNGYTF
TRBJ2-3,TRBV11-2,CASSLDMAGGTDTQYF
TRBJ2-7,TRBV11-2,CASSLDLRDPTREQYF
TRBJ1-2,TRBV29-1,CSVEDRRLYGYTF
TRBJ2-3,TRBV5-1,CASYWALRTDTQYF
TRBJ1-5,TRBV19,CASRHATGGQRFNQPQHF